Given below is one TCR beta chain in context. The antigen is undetermined. Germline loops: CDR1 KGHSH, CDR2 LQKENI. V was shortened by 2 bases and J by 7 bases, with 14 bases between the two germline ends. The CDR3 is 15 amino acids. These data belong to a study of T cell responses to AZD1222 COVID-19 vaccine. Study background: Second-dose intervals of approximately 4 or approximately 12 weeks were pooled. Regarding the study as a whole: Spike-specific TCRs gained breadth and depth after people received two AZD1222 doses. Repertoires were collected only later (after the peak T cell response had occurred).

TCRdb's table, derived via immunoSEQ multiplex PCR, lists solely in-frame clones and lacks some. The sample contains roughly 56,000 clones, 70% to 90% of which appear only once. This TCR was recovered from an adult in good health. This chain links TRBV18 with TRBJ1-4, with D perhaps matching TRBD1 (6 bases). Sequenced material: peripheral blood, taken on day 0 of AZD1222 vaccination. The CDR3 region is CASSPAGRGGEKLFF. CDR3 coding DNA: TGTGCCAGCTCACCAGCGGGCAGGGGAGGTGAAAAACTGTTTTTT. Based on the CDR3 plus reference TRBV18 and TRBJ1-4, the full variable domain is NAGVMQNPRHLVRRRGQEARLRCSPMKGHSHVYWYRQLPEEGLKFMVYLQKENIIDESGMPKERFSAEFPKEGPSILRIQQVVRGDSAAYFCASSPAGRGGEKLFFGSGTQLSVL.